Described below is a single TCR beta chain sequence and its context. Its antigen is not yet known. Base qualities are missing; no much larger clone stands one base away. Libraries came from RACE. Data came from a NextSeq 500. During library preparation, unique molecular identifiers were attached to individual cDNA molecules so that TCRs could be counted in a quantitative, reproducible way. For every blood RNA sample, sequencing covered both the TCR alpha and TCR beta chains. Per the source publication's procedure: A median of about 87,000 TCRs per sample was observed, with a range of 23,224 to 690,600. The Decombinator software suite was used to annotate V, J and CDR3 in the TCR reads. For the PS versus PT1 abundance plots, all samples were subsampled to the same number of TCRs (28,000). Expanded TCRs were defined as absent before sensitization and observed at least eight times at the 2-week time point. Clones were called with MiXCR by TCRdb after fastp trimmed the public reads at Q25, and only in-frame beta chains were retained. Duplicate CDR3 protein sequences are folded into a single record with the most common DNA and genes. The V and J calls were determined by TCRdb, not by the authors. A total of some 350,000 distinct CDR3 sequences appear in this sample, around 7% of them only once. The ten largest clonotypes hold approximately 8.9% of the sample.

The data derive from a study of human T cells and chemical hapten exposure (dated by TCRdb to about 2021). As for the study more broadly: For sensitization, 2% DPC in acetone was applied to a roughly 2 cm by roughly 2 cm area of upper inner arm skin. Patch testing on the upper back used Finn chambers containing 0.01% DPC, with scoring done after 6 days according to International Contact Dermatitis Research Group standards. The mostly female patient cohort included alopecia areata with under or over 50% scalp involvement, alopecia totalis and alopecia universalis. Libraries were pooled for sequencing, and per-sample TCR yields varied mainly because of small differences in library volumes within the pool. Throughout the study period of around 25 weeks, patients also received therapeutic DPC doses to the scalp every week. The study tracked peripheral blood TCR repertoire changes in vivo during primary and secondary sensitization to the hapten diphenylcyclopropenone (DPC) in alopecia patients. Roughly 30 alopecia patients gave blood for TCR sequencing at one to four time points (pre-sensitization, 2, 6 and 24 weeks). Blood samples were taken from patients before sensitization (week 0) and then at 2, 6 and about 24 weeks after DPC sensitization.

The study at large found these results: Because every patient had alopecia, a presumed autoimmune disease, the patients' immune response might differ from that of healthy individuals. No change with DPC sensitization was found in the number of TCRs above 1 in 1000 frequency, and no evidence of global repertoire structure alterations was found. Patch test score was positively correlated with the number of PT1 expanded TCRs, with significance at thresholds 8, 16 and 32 but not at 4. Repeated subsampling changed both the strength of the expansion versus patch-test correlation and the threshold at which that correlation became significant. Compared with pre-sensitization or healthy control sets, expanded TCRs formed significantly more large CDR3 similarity clusters, which is consistent with antigen-driven responses.

The time point label, as the study defines it: patch test 1, 2 weeks after DPC sensitization. The treatment or condition label here, explained by the study, means: therapeutic diphenylcyclopropenone sensitization with weekly scalp DPC. At each patch-test visit, blood was drawn before the patch test was applied. Eligible patients were aged 18 to 70, diagnosed with alopecia, deemed suitable for DPC therapy, and excluded if pregnant. Total RNA was extracted from unfractionated whole blood that had been collected in Tempus Blood RNA tubes. V gives up 5 bases and J gives up 8 bases, and the segment between their germline ends measures 18 bases. The CDR3 runs 14 residues from the cysteine to the phenylalanine. The entry retains the CDR3 DNA only, 42 bases that are in frame from base 1. CDR1 and CDR2, per the germline V gene (reference sequence), are LNHDA and SQIVND.

The rearranged chain carries TRBV19 and TRBJ1-2; no D gene is confidently identified. Sequenced material: whole blood, taken in connection with sensitization to the hapten diphenylcyclopropenone (DPC). This TCR came from a woman between 18 and 29 years old with alopecia areata. Some clones in this sample may be carry-over from other donors' samples. The CDR3 region reads CASSVLQPGWGYTF. The DNA sequence is given as TGTGCCAGTAGTGTCCTCCAGCCGGGATGGGGCTACACCTTC.